The 5 T cell receptor beta chains given below trace back to one sample, sequenced in a study of response to subunit inactivated influenza vaccine. TCRdb redid the calling of the RT-PCR reads with MiXCR, one entry per CDR3 protein. Among 590,000 or so distinct CDR3 sequences listed, about 14% were seen once. The sequences come from PBMCs from blood, collected around two weeks before vaccination. Every receptor here comes from a man aged 45 to 65 who received an inactivated influenza vaccine.

The J gene is TRBJ2-3, the V gene TRBV4-3, with 8 bases matching TRBD2. Germline assignment: CDR1 LGHNA and CDR2 YSLEER. The CDR3 length is 16 residues. The junction had 6 bases not matched to a gene; V was cut back by 0 bases and J by 4 bases. DNA for the CDR3: TGCGCCAGCAGCCAAGAAGCGGGAGTGGGGGCAGATACGCAGTATTTT. It is translated as CASSQEAGVGADTQYF.

As DNA, the CDR3 is TGTGCCAGCAGCCAAGATCGGCGAACCGGGGAGCTGTTTTTT. Its protein is CASSQDRRTGELFF. J is TRBJ2-2 and V is TRBV14; D is uncertain. Germline values: CDR1 SGHDN, CDR2 FVKESK. The ends were cut back, 0 bases at V and 5 bases at J, with 7 bases in the middle. The CDR3 runs to 14 residues.

The DNA of the CDR3 is TGTGCCATCAGCGACACAGGGGAAGTATCTGGAGAGCAGTACTTC. Amino acids: CAISDTGEVSGEQYF. The V gene is TRBV10-3, the J gene TRBJ2-7; 7 bases are shared with TRBD1. In germline, CDR1 is ENHRY, CDR2 SYGVKD. Trimming took 6 bases from V and 7 from J; bases not matched to a gene: 15. This CDR3 comprises 15 residues.

This clonotype was counted between two and nine times. The chain combines TRBV28 with TRBJ1-1; tentatively, D is TRBD1 (5 bases). The germline V gene encodes CDR1 MDHEN and CDR2 SYDVKM. The CDR3 contains 13 residues. The germline V and J ends were trimmed by 9 bases and 0 bases, with 11 bases remaining between them. DNA for the CDR3: TGTGCCAGTACGACAGCCATGAACACTGAAGCTTTCTTT. It is translated as CASTTAMNTEAFF.

The chain is built from TRBV3-1 and TRBJ2-3, with 8 positions matching TRBD2. Germline-derived CDR1 and CDR2 are LGHDT and YNNKEL (reference sequence). The CDR3 sequence is 17 residues long. The V segment lost 1 base and the J segment 0 bases; nucleotides outside the gene matches: 6. CDR3 bases: TGTGCCAGCAGCCAAGCCGGACTAGCCCTTAGCACAGATACGCAGTATTTT. This codes for CASSQAGLALSTDTQYF.